This entry lists 14 T cell receptor beta chains sequenced from one sample in a study of cytomegalovirus exposure and HLA in healthy donors. With 60 Vbeta and 13 Jbeta primers, the PCR was carried out. TCRdb's copy holds only in-frame clones and misses some; the assay was immunoSEQ multiplex PCR. Of tens of thousands of clones listed, about 78% are singletons. What was sequenced was PBMCs. These receptors were taken from a woman aged 40 to 50 in good health and CMV-seropositive.

The chain carries TRBV5-4 and TRBJ2-1; 13 bases are a match to TRBD2. The CDR3 runs to 16 residues. The V gene end was trimmed by 2 bases and the J gene end by 6 bases; junction bases not matched to a gene: 5. CDR1 SGHNT and CDR2 YYREEE come from the germline V gene (reference sequence). The CDR3 loop is CASSFKTSGGLNEQFF. CDR3 nucleotides: TGTGCCAGCAGCTTTAAGACTAGCGGGGGGCTCAATGAGCAGTTCTTC.

This clone was seen repeatedly, ten times or more. The chain combines TRBV27 with TRBJ1-3; D remains ambiguous. The germline gives CDR1 MNHEY, CDR2 SMNVEV (reference sequence). This CDR3 has 17 amino acids. Trimming took off 5 bases at V and 0 bases at J, with 17 bases between the two ends. CDR3 region: CASSPNPSRRSGNTIYF. CDR3 coding DNA: TGTGCCAGCAGTCCCAACCCCTCCAGGCGCTCTGGAAACACCATATATTTT.

Comment on this clone: A junction end diverges from the germline sequence, so it may reflect a read error. This chain links TRBV7-9 with TRBJ2-3; 12 bases match TRBD1. There are 17 residues in the CDR3. Germline CDR1 and CDR2: SEHNR and FQNEAQ (reference sequence). The CDR3 here is CSSSLGVGTGGQDTQYF. CDR3 DNA: TGTTCCAGCAGCTTGGGGGTCGGGACAGGGGGCCAAGATACGCAGTATTTT. Full variable domain (remainder filled in from reference TRBV7-9 and TRBJ2-3): DTGVSQNPRHKITKRGQNVTFRCDPISEHNRLYWYRQTLGQGPEFLTYFQNEAQLEKSRLLSDRFSAERPKGSFSTLEIQRTEQGDSAMYLCSSSLGVGTGGQDTQYFGPGTRLTVL.

This chain uses TRBV6-6 with TRBJ2-1, with 7 bases that match TRBD1. The CDR3 consists of 14 residues. Germline V gene lookup returns CDR1 MNHNY and CDR2 SVGAGI (reference sequence). V was pared by 7 bases and J by 4 bases, with 7 bases of the junction left unmatched. The CDR3 protein is CASKGQSSYNEQFF. CDR3 bases: TGTGCCAGCAAGGGACAGTCGAGTTACAATGAGCAGTTCTTC.

J is TRBJ2-2 and V is TRBV6-5; a weak D match, TRBD1 (5 bases). V gave up 6 bases and J gave up 2 bases, with 13 bases separating them. CDR3 length: 15 amino acids. Germline-derived CDR1 and CDR2 are MNHEY and SVGAGI. The CDR3 region is CASRGAGVNTGELFF. For the CDR3, the DNA is TGTGCCAGCAGAGGGGCAGGAGTTAACACCGGGGAGCTGTTTTTT.

V is TRBV5-1 and J is TRBJ1-6; unclear D gene. Germline V CDR1 and CDR2: SGHRS, YFSETQ. Trimming removed 0 bases from V and 9 bases from J, with 13 bases in between. CDR3 length: 15 amino acids. CDR3 coding DNA: TGCGCCAGCAGCTTGGGGTCAGGAATGGGTTCACCCCTCCACTTT. It yields the protein CASSLGSGMGSPLHF.

V gene TRBV6-5 combines with J gene TRBJ2-5, with D possibly matching TRBD2 (5 bases). The CDR3 sequence is 14 residues long. Germline assignment: CDR1 MNHEY and CDR2 SVGAGI. V was trimmed by 3 bases and J by 2 bases, leaving 10 bases between them. The CDR3 DNA follows: TGTGCCAGCAGTTATGACTTAGCGCAAGAGACCCAGTACTTC. Amino acids: CASSYDLAQETQYF.

V is TRBV7-3 and J is TRBJ1-6, with D perhaps TRBD1 (6 bases). V shed 6 bases and J shed 5 bases, with 20 bases lying between them. CDR3 length: 17 residues. Germline-derived CDR1 and CDR2 are SGHTA and FQGTGA. The CDR3, as DNA: TGTGCCAGCAGTTCAACGGGGGGGACACCGGATAATTCACCCCTCCACTTT. Protein sequence: CASSSTGGTPDNSPLHF.

This clone was found once. The V call is TRBV28, the J call TRBJ2-7; 12 nucleotides agree with TRBD2. V trimming: 6 bases; J trimming: 5 bases; junction bases outside the gene matches: 11. This CDR3 comprises 16 residues. Germline-derived CDR1 and CDR2 are MDHEN and SYDVKM. As DNA, the CDR3 is TGTGCCAGCAGCCCATTAGGACTAGCGGGGTTGGACGAGCAGTACTTC. Its translation: CASSPLGLAGLDEQYF.

This chain joins TRBV6-4 and TRBJ2-4; the D gene is possibly TRBD2 (6 bases). This CDR3 region has 16 residues. V was shortened by 3 bases and J by 0 bases, with 12 bases between the two germline ends. In germline, CDR1 is MRHNA, CDR2 SNTAGT. CDR3 residues: CASSEGAGLAKNIQYF. Here the CDR3 DNA reads TGTGCCAGCAGTGAAGGCGCGGGGTTAGCCAAAAACATTCAGTACTTC.

The chain is built from TRBV19 and TRBJ2-3; 9 bases are a match to TRBD2. The CDR3 spans 15 residues. The germline CDR1 and CDR2 sequences are LNHDA and SQIVND (reference sequence). J lost 1 base, V lost 5 bases, and 4 bases had no gene match. CDR3 residues: CASSPRTSGTDTQYF. The CDR3 DNA follows: TGTGCCAGTAGTCCTAGGACTAGCGGCACAGATACGCAGTATTTT.

V gene TRBV27 combines with J gene TRBJ1-5; D is perhaps TRBD1 (6 bases). The germline gives CDR1 MNHEY, CDR2 SMNVEV (reference sequence). The CDR3 extends over 14 amino acids. V was clipped by 5 bases and J by 3 bases, with 11 bases between them. CDR3 nucleotides: TGTGCCAGCAGTCTGAACAGGGCCAATCAGCCCCAGCATTTT. Translating gives CASSLNRANQPQHF.

The chain is built from TRBV10-3 and TRBJ1-2; 8 bases fit TRBD1. The CDR3 runs to 15 residues. Losses at the gene ends were 5 bases for V and 6 bases for J; bases not matched to a gene: 11. Germline values: CDR1 ENHRY, CDR2 SYGVKD. The CDR3 nucleotides read TGTGCCATCAGTCCACACCCGGACAGGGACAATGGCTACACCTTC. Protein sequence: CAISPHPDRDNGYTF.

V gene TRBV29-1 combines with J gene TRBJ1-1; TRBD1 aligns across 8 bases. The CDR3 has 15 amino acids. After removal of 4 bases from V and 0 bases from J, the junction contained 7 bases not matched to a gene. CDR1 and CDR2 from the germline V gene are SQVTM and ANQGSEA. As DNA, the CDR3 is TGCAGCGTTGCCGGACAGGGCGGGGTGAACACTGAAGCTTTCTTT. Translated: CSVAGQGGVNTEAFF.